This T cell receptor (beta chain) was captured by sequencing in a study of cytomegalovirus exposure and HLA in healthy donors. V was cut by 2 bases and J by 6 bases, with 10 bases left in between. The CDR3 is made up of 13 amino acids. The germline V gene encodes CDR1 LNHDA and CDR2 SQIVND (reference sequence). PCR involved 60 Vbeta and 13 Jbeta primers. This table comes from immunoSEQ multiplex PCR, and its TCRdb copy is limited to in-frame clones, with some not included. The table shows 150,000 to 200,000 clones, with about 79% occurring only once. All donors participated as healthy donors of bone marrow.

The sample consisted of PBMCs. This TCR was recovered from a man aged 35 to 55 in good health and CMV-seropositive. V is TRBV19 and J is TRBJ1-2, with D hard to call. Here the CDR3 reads CASSIQAANGYTF. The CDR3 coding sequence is TGTGCCAGTAGTATACAGGCCGCCAATGGCTACACCTTC. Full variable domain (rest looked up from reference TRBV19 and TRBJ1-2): DGGITQSPKYLFRKEGQNVTLSCEQNLNHDAMYWYRQDPGQGLRLIYYSQIVNDFQKGDIAEGYSVSREKKESFPLTVTSAQKNPTAFYLCASSIQAANGYTFGSGTRLTVV.